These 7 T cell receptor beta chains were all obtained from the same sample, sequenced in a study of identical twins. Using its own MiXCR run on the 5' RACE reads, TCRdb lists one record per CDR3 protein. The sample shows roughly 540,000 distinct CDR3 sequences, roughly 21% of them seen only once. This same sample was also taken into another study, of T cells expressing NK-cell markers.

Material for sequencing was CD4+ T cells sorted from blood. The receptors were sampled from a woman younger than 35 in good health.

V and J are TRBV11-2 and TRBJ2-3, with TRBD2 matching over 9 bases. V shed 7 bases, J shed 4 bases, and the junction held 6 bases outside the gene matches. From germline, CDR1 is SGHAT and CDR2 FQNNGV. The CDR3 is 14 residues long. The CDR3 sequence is CASTSGLASDTQYF. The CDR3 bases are TGTGCCAGCACCTCGGGACTAGCCTCAGATACGCAGTATTTT.

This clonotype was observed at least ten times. Here the CDR3 reads CSVVGQGKDTEAFF. CDR3 in DNA: TGCAGCGTCGTAGGGCAGGGGAAGGACACTGAAGCTTTCTTT. J is TRBJ1-1 and V is TRBV29-1; possible D gene TRBD1, 6 bases. The length of the CDR3 is 14 residues. Germline assignment: CDR1 SQVTM and CDR2 ANQGSEA. V was shortened by 6 bases and J by 3 bases, with 17 bases between the two germline ends.

The CDR3 sequence: CASSFPGWNSPLHF. CDR3 DNA: TGTGCCAGCAGCTTCCCAGGGTGGAATTCACCCCTCCACTTT. The chain employs TRBV5-4 and TRBJ1-6; tentative D call: TRBD1 (5 bases). Trimming removed 2 bases at V and 7 bases at J, with 10 bases between. The length of the CDR3 is 14 residues. Germline CDR1 reads SGHNT; CDR2 reads YYREEE (reference sequence). The entire variable domain, with the rest obtained from reference TRBV5-4 and TRBJ1-6, is as follows: ETGVTQSPTHLIKTRGQQVTLRCSSQSGHNTVSWYQQALGQGPQFIFQYYREEENGRGNFPPRFSGLQFPNYSSELNVNALELDDSALYLCASSFPGWNSPLHFGNGTRLTVT.

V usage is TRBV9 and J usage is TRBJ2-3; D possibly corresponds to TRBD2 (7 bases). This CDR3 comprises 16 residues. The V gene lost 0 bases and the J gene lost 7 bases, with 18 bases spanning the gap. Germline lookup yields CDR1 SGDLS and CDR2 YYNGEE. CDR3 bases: TGTGCCAGCAGCGTAGGATCAGTGGGGGGGACAAATACGCAGTATTTT. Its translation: CASSVGSVGGTNTQYF.

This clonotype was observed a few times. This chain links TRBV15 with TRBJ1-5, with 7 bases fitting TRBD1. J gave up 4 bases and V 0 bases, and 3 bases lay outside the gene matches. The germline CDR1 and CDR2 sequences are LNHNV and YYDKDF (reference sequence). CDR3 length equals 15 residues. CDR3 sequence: CATSRDRGTNQPQHF. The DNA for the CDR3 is TGTGCCACCAGCAGAGACAGGGGGACAAATCAGCCCCAGCATTTT.

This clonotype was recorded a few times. The CDR3 bases are TGTGCCAGCAGTTACTCGTTAAGACAAGAGACCCAGTACTTC. Its translation is CASSYSLRQETQYF. The chain joins TRBV6-5 to TRBJ2-5; no firm D call. Looked up from germline, CDR1 is MNHEY and CDR2 is SVGAGI. There are 14 residues in the CDR3. Trimming pared 0 bases from V and 2 bases from J, leaving 7 bases between.

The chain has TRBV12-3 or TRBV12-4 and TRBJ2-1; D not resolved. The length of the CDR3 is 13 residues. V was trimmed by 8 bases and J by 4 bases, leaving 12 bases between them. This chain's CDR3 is CASAPQFYNEQFF. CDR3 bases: TGTGCCAGCGCGCCCCAGTTTTACAATGAGCAGTTCTTC.